The rows below give T cell receptor beta chains drawn from one sample of a study of regulatory T cells in long-lasting Graves disease. TCRdb reprocessed the multiplex PCR reads with MiXCR, giving one entry per CDR3 protein. The data hold approximately 300,000 distinct CDR3 sequences, with about a sixth observed a single time. The source material was peripheral blood mononuclear cells (PBMCs), sampled at new diagnosis, from a patient treated with antithyroid drugs. The receptor source for this set is a female donor with Graves disease. The CDR3 runs from the conserved cysteine through the conserved F or W. Each record gives: D gene, J gene, V gene, clone size, CDR3 DNA, CDR3 protein. A D gene is named only where the DNA matches it firmly. Expanded clones are given a class, and other clones once, few, many or no size at all.

>NA|TRBJ2-1|TRBV28|NA
TGTGCCAGCAGTACGGCCCTAGGGCGGGTCCATGAGCAGTTCTTC
CASSTALGRVHEQFF
>TRBD2|TRBJ2-3|TRBV20-1|many
TGCAGTGCTAGAGTCCAAGGGAGGGCCGTGGCAGATACGCAGTATTTT
CSARVQGRAVADTQYF
>NA|TRBJ1-5|TRBV6-9|few
TGTGCCAGCAGTTCAGAGGCGGGAGGCAATCAGCCCCAGCATTTT
CASSSEAGGNQPQHF
>TRBD2|TRBJ2-7|TRBV3-1|NA
TGTGCCAGCAGCCGATGGACTAGCGGGAGCATCGAGCAGTACTTC
CASSRWTSGSIEQYF
>NA|TRBJ2-7|TRBV19|many
TGTGCCAGTAGTATAGATCCGTCCGGAGGCGAGCAGTACTTC
CASSIDPSGGEQYF
>TRBD2|TRBJ2-1|TRBV10-3|NA
TGTGCCATCAGTGGGACGGGGGGACTAGCGGGATCAGGGGAGCAGTTCTTC
CAISGTGGLAGSGEQFF
>NA|TRBJ2-7|TRBV27|NA
TGTGCCAGCACCCCCGGAGGAGGGGAGGTGTACGAGCAGTACTTC
CASTPGGGEVYEQYF
>TRBD1|TRBJ1-2|TRBV2|many
TGTGCCAGCAGTGTCCCCGGGGCCAGGGGGTCGTCTGGCTACACCTTC
CASSVPGARGSSGYTF
>NA|TRBJ2-3|TRBV20-1|NA
TGCAGTGCTCACAGCACAGATACGCAGTATTTT
CSAHSTDTQYF
>TRBD2|TRBJ2-1|TRBV5-1|few
TGCGCCAGCGGGGGACTAGCGAGCACCGGGACCCGCAATGAGCAGTTCTTC
CASGGLASTGTRNEQFF
>NA|TRBJ1-4|TRBV27|many
TGTGCCAGCAGTCCACAGTATCCGGACATTGCAACTAATGAAAAACTGTTTTTT
CASSPQYPDIATNEKLFF
>TRBD2|TRBJ2-7|TRBV7-6|few
TGTGCCAGCAGCTTCCCCGAAGCGGGAGGACGCCACGAGCAGTACTTC
CASSFPEAGGRHEQYF
>TRBD1|TRBJ2-7|TRBV28|NA
TGTGCCAGCACCCAAACACAGGGGGCTTCCTACGAGCAGTACTTC
CASTQTQGASYEQYF
>TRBD2|TRBJ2-5|TRBV29-1|many
TGCAGCGTTGCGCCGATGACTAGCCGTGAAGAGACCCAGTACTTC
CSVAPMTSREETQYF
>TRBD2|TRBJ2-7|TRBV12-5|many
TGTGCTAGTGGCAACTCGGGACTAGCGACGTACGAGCAGTACTTC
CASGNSGLATYEQYF
>TRBD1|TRBJ1-2|TRBV18|many
TGTGCCAGCTCACTCGAGGACAGGGGAAGGGATCCCTATGGCTACACCTTC
CASSLEDRGRDPYGYTF
>TRBD1|TRBJ1-5|TRBV5-1|few
TGCGCCAGCAGCGGGACAGGGGCCGGGGGTAATCAGCCCCAGCATTTT
CASSGTGAGGNQPQHF
>TRBD1|TRBJ2-7|TRBV2|many
TGTGCCAGCAGTCGACAGGGGGCGCGGTCTCGGTACTTC
CASSRQGARSRYF
>TRBD2|TRBJ2-1|TRBV11-2|many
TGTGCCAGCAGAGCGGGGGACTGGCGCGGGGGGAATGAGCAGTTCTTC
CASRAGDWRGGNEQFF
>NA|TRBJ2-3|TRBV20-1|many
TGCAGTGAGACTACCGTAGGGGCAGATACGCAGTATTTT
CSETTVGADTQYF
>NA|TRBJ2-3|TRBV7-9|few
TGTGCCAGCAGCTACTTATCAGGCACAGATACGCAGTATTTT
CASSYLSGTDTQYF
>NA|TRBJ2-1|TRBV29-1|many
TGCAGCGTTAGTGGACCCTCCGGGGCTCTTAGAGACAATGAGCAGTTCTTC
CSVSGPSGALRDNEQFF
>NA|TRBJ1-1|TRBV6-1|NA
TGTGCCAGCAGAGGCTCAGGGGACACTGAAGCTTTCTTT
CASRGSGDTEAFF
>NA|TRBJ2-1|TRBV19|many
TGTGCCAGTAAACTAGTGGGCACCCATGAGCAGTTCTTC
CASKLVGTHEQFF
>TRBD1|TRBJ2-2|TRBV2|many
TGTGCCGGAAGGACAGGTTGGACCGGGGAGCTGTTTTTT
CAGRTGWTGELFF
>TRBD2|TRBJ2-1|TRBV3-1|NA
TGTGCCAGCAGCCTTCCGGGACTAGGTGACAATGAGCAGTTCTTC
CASSLPGLGDNEQFF
>TRBD1|TRBJ1-2|TRBV5-5|NA
TGTGCCAGCAGCTTGGGACAGGGGGGCTGGCCCTATGGCTACACCTTC
CASSLGQGGWPYGYTF
>NA|TRBJ2-1|TRBV28|NA
TGTGCCAGCAGACCCCCTGCGCATGAGCAGTTCTTC
CASRPPAHEQFF
>TRBD1|TRBJ1-5|TRBV7-9|NA
TGTGCCAGCAGCCTTACAGGGGGCGGCAATCAGCCCCAGCATTTT
CASSLTGGGNQPQHF
>NA|TRBJ2-3|TRBV6-4|many
TGTGCCAGCAGTGAAGCTTGGAGCGCGGATACTAGCACAGATACGCAGTATTTT
CASSEAWSADTSTDTQYF
>NA|TRBJ1-2|TRBV20-1|many
TGCAGTGCTAGAGATCCCGGCAGGAAAGGGTATGGCTACACCTTC
CSARDPGRKGYGYTF
>TRBD1|TRBJ2-2|TRBV9|NA
TGTGCCAGCAGCGCCCTGTGGACAGGGCCAGGGGGCACCGGGGAGCTGTTTTTT
CASSALWTGPGGTGELFF
>NA|TRBJ2-5|TRBV24-1|many
TGTGCCACCAGTCTTGCCAGCCAAGAGACCCAGTACTTC
CATSLASQETQYF
>NA|TRBJ1-6|TRBV4-1|NA
TGCGCCAGCAGCCAGCCGCCGACACGAGGTGGTTCACCCCTCCACTTT
CASSQPPTRGGSPLHF
>NA|TRBJ2-2|TRBV19|many
TGTGCCAGTAGTATAAAGGTAACGAAAACGAACACCGGGGAGCTGTTTTTT
CASSIKVTKTNTGELFF
>TRBD2|TRBJ2-1|TRBV9|few
TGTGCCAGCAGCTCAATGGGGGGGGGCAATGAGCAGTTCTTC
CASSSMGGGNEQFF
>TRBD2|TRBJ2-5|TRBV11-1|few
TGTGCCAGCAGCTTCCGCAGCGGGAGAGGTAAAGAGACCCAGTACTTC
CASSFRSGRGKETQYF
>NA|TRBJ2-7|TRBV7-3|many
TGTGCCAGCAGCCCCTCCCGGGACAACGAGCAGTACTTC
CASSPSRDNEQYF
>TRBD1|TRBJ1-2|TRBV20-1|NA
TGCAGTGCTAGACCTCCGGGACAGCCGGGTTATGGCTACACCTTC
CSARPPGQPGYGYTF
>TRBD1|TRBJ1-6|TRBV20-1|many
TGCAGTGCTTCCAACAGGGGGGATTCACCCCTCCACTTT
CSASNRGDSPLHF
>TRBD2|TRBJ2-4|TRBV19|many
TGTGCCAGTAGTACCCTAGCGGGAGGGCGAGATAAAAACATTCAGTACTTC
CASSTLAGGRDKNIQYF
>NA|TRBJ1-1|TRBV20-1|NA
TGCAGTGCTAGGAGGCAGGGGAATTTGGGGACTGAAGCTTTCTTT
CSARRQGNLGTEAFF
>TRBD1|TRBJ1-1|TRBV2|NA
TGTGCCAGCAGGGGGACAGGGCTTGGCGCTTTCTTT
CASRGTGLGAFF
>NA|TRBJ2-2|TRBV7-2|few
TGTGCCAGCAGCTTAGATAAGGGTTCCGGGGAGCTGTTTTTT
CASSLDKGSGELFF
>NA|TRBJ2-1|TRBV6-1|many
TGTGCCAGCAGGGAGGTCCCATCCCGTGGTGAGCAGTTCTTC
CASREVPSRGEQFF
>NA|TRBJ1-4|TRBV24-1|many
TGTGCCACCAGTGACGCTTCAGGGTCAAATGAAAAACTGTTTTTT
CATSDASGSNEKLFF
>NA|TRBJ2-7|TRBV15|many
TGTGCCACCAGCTCCCCGACTAGGTCCCACGAGCAGTACTTC
CATSSPTRSHEQYF
>TRBD1|TRBJ2-5|TRBV11-1|many
TGTGCCAGCAGCTCCGGACAGGGGGCAGAGACCCAGTACTTC
CASSSGQGAETQYF
>NA|TRBJ1-1|TRBV19|few
TGTGCCAGTAGTATAGTGCCAGGGCTGAACACTGAAGCTTTCTTT
CASSIVPGLNTEAFF
>NA|TRBJ2-1|TRBV12-3/TRBV12-4|many
TGTGCCAGCAGTGGGGGAGCGGATGAGCAGTTCTTC
CASSGGADEQFF
>TRBD2|TRBJ2-1|TRBV20-1|few
TGCAGTGCTAGAGATCTAAGTGGGAGGGCCATCTACGAGCAGTTCTTC
CSARDLSGRAIYEQFF
>NA|TRBJ2-1|TRBV27|many
TGTGCCAGCAGTTTTGGGGGAGCCAATGAGCAGTTCTTC
CASSFGGANEQFF
>NA|TRBJ2-7|TRBV29-1|many
TGCAGCGTTGCGGCAACAGCCTACGAGCAGTACTTC
CSVAATAYEQYF
>TRBD1|TRBJ1-6|TRBV11-2|many
TGTGCCAGCAGCTCCCTGACAGGGTCTAATTCACCCCTCCACTTT
CASSSLTGSNSPLHF
>NA|TRBJ2-7|TRBV4-2|NA
TGTGCCAGCAGCCAGACTCCCCGGCTTACAACCTACGAGCAGTACTTC
CASSQTPRLTTYEQYF